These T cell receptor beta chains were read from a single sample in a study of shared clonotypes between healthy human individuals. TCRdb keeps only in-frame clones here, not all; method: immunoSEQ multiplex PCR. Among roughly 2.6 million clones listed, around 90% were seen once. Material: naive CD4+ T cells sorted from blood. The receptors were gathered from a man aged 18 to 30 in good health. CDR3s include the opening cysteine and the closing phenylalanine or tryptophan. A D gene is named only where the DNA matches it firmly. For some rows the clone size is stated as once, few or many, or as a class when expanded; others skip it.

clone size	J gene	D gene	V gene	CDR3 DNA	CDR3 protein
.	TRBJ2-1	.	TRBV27	TGTGCCAGCAGTTACGGGGCACCAATGGATGAGCAGTTCTTC	CASSYGAPMDEQFF
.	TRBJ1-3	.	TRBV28	TGTGCCAGCAGTTTACCGGACGTGGCCTCTGGAAACACCATATATTTT	CASSLPDVASGNTIYF
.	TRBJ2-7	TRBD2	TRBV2	TGTGCCAGCAGTGCGAGGCTAGCGGGAAACGAGCAGTACTTC	CASSARLAGNEQYF
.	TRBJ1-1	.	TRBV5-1	TGCGCCAGCAGCGGATCTCAGGGGTGGGCCACTGAAGCTTTCTTT	CASSGSQGWATEAFF
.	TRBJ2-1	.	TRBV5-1	TGCGCCAGCGGAAGTAACAATGAGCAGTTCTTC	CASGSNNEQFF
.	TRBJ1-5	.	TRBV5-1	TGCGCCAGCAGCCGACTGAGGACAGTCAGCAATCAGCCCCAGCATTTT	CASSRLRTVSNQPQHF
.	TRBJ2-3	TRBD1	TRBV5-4	TGTGCCAACAGCGCAGGGGGTAGTACAGATACGCAGTATTTT	CANSAGGSTDTQYF
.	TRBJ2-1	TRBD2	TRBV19	TGTGCCAGTGCCCGGACTAGGAGAAATGAGCAGTTCTTC	CASARTRRNEQFF
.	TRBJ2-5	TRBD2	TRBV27	TGTGCCAGCAGAATAGCGGGGGCCGAGACCCAGTACTTC	CASRIAGAETQYF
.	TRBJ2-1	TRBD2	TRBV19	TGTGCCAGTAGTAAGGGGACTAGCGGGAGCGAGGGGAATGAGCAGTTCTTC	CASSKGTSGSEGNEQFF
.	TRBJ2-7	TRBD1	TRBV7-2	TGTGCCAGCAGCTTAGTGGGACAGGTTAACTACGAGCAGTACTTC	CASSLVGQVNYEQYF
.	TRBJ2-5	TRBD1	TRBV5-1	TGCGCCAGCACCGACGGACAGGGGATGGGAGAGACCCAGTACTTC	CASTDGQGMGETQYF
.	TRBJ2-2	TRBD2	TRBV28	TGTGCCAGCAGTTTAAGGGGCGGGGGATACACCGGGGAGCTGTTTTTT	CASSLRGGGYTGELFF
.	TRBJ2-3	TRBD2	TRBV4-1	TGCGCCAGCAGCCAAGTGTTAGGAAGCGGGAGAACAGATACGCAGTATTTT	CASSQVLGSGRTDTQYF
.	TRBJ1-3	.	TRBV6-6	TGTGCCAGCAGTTACGTGGGGGGCTCTGGAAACACCATATATTTT	CASSYVGGSGNTIYF
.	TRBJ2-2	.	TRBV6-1	TGTGCCAGCATCTCCGGTCGGGGTAGGACCGGGGAGCTGTTTTTT	CASISGRGRTGELFF
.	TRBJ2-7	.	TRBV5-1	TGCGCCAGCAGCGAGGACGGGCTATACGAGCAGTACTTC	CASSEDGLYEQYF
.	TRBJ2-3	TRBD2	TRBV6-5	TGTGCCAGCAGACCACTAGCGGGAGGAGATACGCAGTATTTT	CASRPLAGGDTQYF
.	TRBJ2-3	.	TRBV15	TGTGCCACCAGCAGACCCCGAGGGGCAGGAACTAGCACAGATACGCAGTATTTT	CATSRPRGAGTSTDTQYF
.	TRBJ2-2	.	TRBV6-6	TGTGCCAGCAGTTACTCGCTCGGGAAGTCCGGGGAGCTGTTTTTT	CASSYSLGKSGELFF
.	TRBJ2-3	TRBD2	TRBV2	TGTGCCAGCAGGGGACTAGCGGGGGGCACAGATACGCAGTATTTT	CASRGLAGGTDTQYF
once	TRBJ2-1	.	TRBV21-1	TGTGCCAGCAGCGCCCCCACCGGGACAGGAGGGTACAATGAGCAGTTCTTC	CASSAPTGTGGYNEQFF
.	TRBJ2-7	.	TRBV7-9	TGTGCCAGCAGCGGGCAGGGCTACGAGCAGTACTTC	CASSGQGYEQYF
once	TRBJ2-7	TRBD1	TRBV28	TGTGCCAGCATTCGGGCCCGGGACAGCGGTCCCTACGAGCAGTACTTC	CASIRARDSGPYEQYF
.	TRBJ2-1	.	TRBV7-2	TGTGCCAGCAGCTTAGAACCGCAATCCTACAATGAGCAGTTCTTC	CASSLEPQSYNEQFF
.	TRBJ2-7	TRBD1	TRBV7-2	TGTGCCAGCAGCTTAGTAGGGACAGGGGCCTACGAGCAGTACTTC	CASSLVGTGAYEQYF
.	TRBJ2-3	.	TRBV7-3	TGTGCCAGCAGCTTGACCGGGAAGAGCACAGATACGCAGTATTTT	CASSLTGKSTDTQYF
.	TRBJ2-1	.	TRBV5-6	TGTGCCAGCAGCCAATCAGGGCTAGGTCCCTACAATGAGCAGTTCTTC	CASSQSGLGPYNEQFF
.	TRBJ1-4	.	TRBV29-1	TGCAGCGTTGAATTGCGGGATAAGGGAGAAAAACTGTTTTTT	CSVELRDKGEKLFF
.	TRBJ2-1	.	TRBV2	TGTGCCAGCAGTGAAGGGGAGGGGGTGAATGAGCAGTTCTTC	CASSEGEGVNEQFF
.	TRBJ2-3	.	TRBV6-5	TGTGCCAGCAGCAGGACCACAGATACGCAGTATTTT	CASSRTTDTQYF
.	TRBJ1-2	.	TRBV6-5	TGTGCCAGCAGTTACTCTTCCCGAAACTATGGCTACACCTTC	CASSYSSRNYGYTF
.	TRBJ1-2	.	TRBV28	TGTGCCAGCAGTTTATCGGTAAACTATGGCTACACCTTC	CASSLSVNYGYTF
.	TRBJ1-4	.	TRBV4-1	TGCGCCAGCAGCCCCGGAGGACGGGTTGAAAAACTGTTTTTT	CASSPGGRVEKLFF
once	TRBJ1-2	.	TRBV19	TGTGCCAGTAGGAGCGGGGGTAACTATGGCTACACCTTC	CASRSGGNYGYTF
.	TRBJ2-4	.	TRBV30	TGTGCCTGGAGTCCCCGGGACGGTAAAAACATTCAGTACTTC	CAWSPRDGKNIQYF
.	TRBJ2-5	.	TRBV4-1	TGCGCCAGCAGCTACATAGGCCAAGAGACCCAGTACTTC	CASSYIGQETQYF
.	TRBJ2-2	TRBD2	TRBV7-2	TGTGCCAGCAGCTTAGTCGCTCTAGCGGGAACAACCGGGGAGCTGTTTTTT	CASSLVALAGTTGELFF
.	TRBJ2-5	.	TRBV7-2	TGTGCCAGCCACCCCCGGGAGTTTGGGGAGACCCAGTACTTC	CASHPREFGETQYF
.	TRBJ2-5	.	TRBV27	TGTGCCAGCAGTCCCAGGGGCCCGTACCAAGAGACCCAGTACTTC	CASSPRGPYQETQYF
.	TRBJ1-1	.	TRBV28	TGTGCCAGCAGTTTATTTACAGGCCGGCGTAACACTGAAGCTTTCTTT	CASSLFTGRRNTEAFF
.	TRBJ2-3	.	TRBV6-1	TGTGCCAGCAGTGGGGGTTACGTCGGTCCTAGCACAGATACGCAGTATTTT	CASSGGYVGPSTDTQYF
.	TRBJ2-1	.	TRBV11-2	TGTGCCAGCAGCCTTCATGATGAGCAGTTCTTC	CASSLHDEQFF
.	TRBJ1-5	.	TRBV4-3	TGCGCCAGCAGCCAAGAAATCCGCCAGCCCCAGCATTTT	CASSQEIRQPQHF
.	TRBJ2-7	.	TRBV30	TGTGCCTGGAGTAAAACGGGACCCTCCTACGAGCAGTACTTC	CAWSKTGPSYEQYF
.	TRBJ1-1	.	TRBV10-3	TGTGCCATCAGTGAGTCTAGGGGATCCACTGAAGCTTTCTTT	CAISESRGSTEAFF
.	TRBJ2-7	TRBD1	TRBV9	TGTGCCAGCAGCGTAGTGGAGGCAGGGGGCTACGAGCAGTACTTC	CASSVVEAGGYEQYF
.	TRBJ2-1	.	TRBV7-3	TGTGCCAGCAGCTTAAACGGGGGAGCTTACAATGAGCAGTTCTTC	CASSLNGGAYNEQFF
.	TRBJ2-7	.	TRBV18	TGTGCCAGTCGAGACTCCCCACGGCCCTACGAGCAGTACTTC	CASRDSPRPYEQYF
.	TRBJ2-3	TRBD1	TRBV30	TGTGCCTGGAGTGGACAGGGGACGCTGACAGATACGCAGTATTTT	CAWSGQGTLTDTQYF
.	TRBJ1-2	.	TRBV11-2	TGTGCCAGCAGCCCTATTTACCGGGACGTAAACTATGGCTACACCTTC	CASSPIYRDVNYGYTF
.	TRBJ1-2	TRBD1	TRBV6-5	TGTGCCAGCAATCAACAGGGGAACAGCTATGGCTACACCTTC	CASNQQGNSYGYTF
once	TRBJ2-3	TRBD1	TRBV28	TGTGCCAGCTTACGCCGGGACAGGGGAAGGGCAGATACGCAGTATTTT	CASLRRDRGRADTQYF
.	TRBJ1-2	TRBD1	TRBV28	TGTGCCAGCGTACAGGGGCTTAACTATGGCTACACCTTC	CASVQGLNYGYTF
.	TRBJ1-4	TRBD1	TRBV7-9	TGTGCCAGCAGCTTAGCCGGGACAGATGAAAAACTGTTTTTT	CASSLAGTDEKLFF
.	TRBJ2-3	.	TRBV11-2	TGTGCCAGCAGCCCGGACCTAAAGGGCGCAGATACGCAGTATTTT	CASSPDLKGADTQYF
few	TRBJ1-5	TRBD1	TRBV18	TGTGCCAGCTCACCGGGACAGGCATCCAATCAGCCCCAGCATTTT	CASSPGQASNQPQHF